Below are 20 T cell receptor beta chains sequenced from a single sample in a study of blood T cell repertoires in COVID-19. The assay was immunoSEQ multiplex PCR, and TCRdb's table has in-frame clones only and misses some. In the table there are 220,000 or so clones, around 86% of which are singletons. Sequenced: peripheral blood. The origin of the receptors is a woman older than 75 with COVID-19, enrolled during active disease.

The chain has TRBV7-8 and TRBJ2-1; 10 bases fit TRBD2. The trim removed 6 bases at V and 5 bases at J, leaving 10 bases unmatched. The CDR3 has 16 amino acids. The germline CDR1 and CDR2 sequences are SGHVS and FQNEAQ. The CDR3 coding sequence is TGTGCCAGCAGACCAGGGACTAGCGTTTCCAACAATGAGCAGTTCTTC. Translation gives CASRPGTSVSNNEQFF.

This chain links TRBV11-1 with TRBJ2-2, with D possibly matching TRBD2 (6 bases). CDR1 is SGHAT and CDR2 is FQDESV in the germline V gene (reference sequence). CDR3 size: 14 residues. The V end lost 1 base, the J end lost 6 bases, and 9 bases lay between the germline ends. In DNA form, the CDR3 reads TGTGCCAGCAGCTTAGTGGCTAGCGCCGGGGAGCTGTTTTTT. It is translated as CASSLVASAGELFF.

This sequence joins TRBV10-3 and TRBJ1-1, with TRBD1 matching over 7 bases. CDR1 and CDR2 from the germline V gene are ENHRY and SYGVKD. J gave up 5 bases and V 2 bases, and 5 bases lay outside the gene matches. This CDR3 is 14 amino acids long. In DNA, the CDR3 is TGTGCCATCAGTGAGACGACAGGGCATACTGAAGCTTTCTTT. This codes for CAISETTGHTEAFF.

The CDR3 reads CARSETTTYEQYF. CDR3 nucleotide sequence: TGTGCCCGGTCCGAGACTACGACGTACGAGCAGTACTTC. The chain uses TRBV30 and TRBJ2-7; a weak D match, TRBD2 (5 bases). V was clipped by 8 bases and J by 4 bases, with 18 bases between them. This CDR3 region has 13 residues. Germline V CDR1 and CDR2: GTSNPN, SVGIG (reference sequence).

The V and J genes are TRBV6-5 and TRBJ2-7, with TRBD1 matching 9 bases. V lost 8 bases and J lost 3; bases outside the gene matches: 11. Germline V gives CDR1 MNHEY, CDR2 SVGAGI. The CDR3 sequence is 15 residues long. The CDR3 loop reads CASEGVGTGHYEQYF. CDR3 nucleotides: TGTGCCAGCGAGGGGGTGGGGACAGGGCACTACGAGCAGTACTTC.

The J gene is TRBJ1-2, the V gene TRBV28; a weak D match, TRBD1 (5 bases). Germline CDR1 is MDHEN and CDR2 is SYDVKM. This CDR3 is 12 amino acids long. Trimming stripped 5 bases from V and 4 bases from J, with 8 bases between. Written as DNA, the CDR3 is TGTGCCAGCAGTGCAGGGCCCTATGGCTACACCTTC. Translating gives CASSAGPYGYTF.

The genes are TRBV30 and TRBJ1-6; D unresolved. Germline CDR1 reads GTSNPN; CDR2 reads SVGIG (reference sequence). The ends were cut back, 2 bases at V and 9 bases at J, with 11 bases in the middle. This CDR3 has 13 residues. The CDR3 here is CAWSLASGSPLHF. The CDR3 DNA is TGTGCCTGGAGTCTGGCCTCGGGTTCACCCCTCCACTTT.

The chain has TRBV5-1 and TRBJ1-2; weak D call: TRBD1 (5 bases). The CDR3 runs to 14 residues. Germline values: CDR1 SGHRS, CDR2 YFSETQ. V was clipped by 0 bases and J by 8 bases, with 14 bases between them. In nucleotides, the CDR3 is TGCGCCAGCAGCTTGGACAACTACGGGGGAGGCTACACCTTC. Its translation is CASSLDNYGGGYTF.

The chain has TRBV18 and TRBJ1-1; TRBD1 matches at 9 bases. Trimming took 4 bases from V and 3 from J; bases not matched to a gene: 3. Germline lookup yields CDR1 KGHSH and CDR2 LQKENI. The CDR3 sequence is 14 residues long. The CDR3 DNA is TGTGCCAGCTCACAGGGACAGGGTTACACTGAAGCTTTCTTT. Translating it yields CASSQGQGYTEAFF. Combining the CDR3 with reference TRBV18 and TRBJ1-1 gives the whole variable domain NAGVMQNPRHLVRRRGQEARLRCSPMKGHSHVYWYRQLPEEGLKFMVYLQKENIIDESGMPKERFSAEFPKEGPSILRIQQVVRGDSAAYFCASSQGQGYTEAFFGQGTRLTVV.

The rearrangement uses TRBV30 and TRBJ2-5; D is undetermined. The CDR3 consists of 11 residues. Per the germline V gene, CDR1 is GTSNPN and CDR2 is SVGIG (reference sequence). Trimming shortened V by 5 bases and J by 5 bases, and 9 bases separated the two germline ends. The CDR3: CAWVGVETQYF. The CDR3 region has the DNA TGTGCCTGGGTCGGTGTTGAGACCCAGTACTTC.

This clone was picked up one time. Other nucleotide sequences in the sample specify the same CDR3. The chain joins TRBV27 to TRBJ2-7, with 11 bases lining up with TRBD2. Per the germline V gene, CDR1 is MNHEY and CDR2 is SMNVEV (reference sequence). The CDR3 is 15 amino acids. After removal of 4 bases from V and 0 bases from J, the junction contained 2 bases not matched to a gene. In DNA form, the CDR3 reads TGTGCCAGCAGTTCACTAGCGGGGGTCTCCTACGAGCAGTACTTC. Translating gives CASSSLAGVSYEQYF.

The V call is TRBV7-9, the J call TRBJ2-2, with a tentative D call TRBD2 (6 bases). Germline V gives CDR1 SEHNR, CDR2 FQNEAQ (reference sequence). The CDR3 runs to 15 residues. V lost 0 bases and J 5 bases, leaving 10 bases between the germline ends. CDR3 sequence: CASSLAPGGTGELFF. As DNA, the CDR3 is TGTGCCAGCAGCTTAGCGCCTGGGGGGACCGGGGAGCTGTTTTTT.

The chain employs TRBV3-1 (or the pseudogene TRBV3-2) and TRBJ1-1, with D tentatively TRBD1 (6 bases). With 2 bases removed from V and 4 bases from J, the gap between germline ends came to 11 bases. The germline gives CDR1 LGHDT, CDR2 YNNKEL (reference sequence). The CDR3 has 14 residues. CDR3: CASSQPGTSTEAFF. CDR3 DNA: TGTGCCAGCAGCCAACCGGGGACATCCACTGAAGCTTTCTTT.

The V and J genes are TRBV29-1 and TRBJ2-7, with 7 bases matching TRBD1. After removal of 7 bases from V and 5 bases from J, the junction contained 8 bases not matched to a gene. Germline V gene lookup returns CDR1 SQVTM and CDR2 ANQGSEA. This CDR3 region has 12 residues. The CDR3 here is CSATGEGDEQYF. In DNA form, the CDR3 reads TGCAGCGCAACAGGGGAAGGCGACGAGCAGTACTTC.

The gene calls are TRBV30 and TRBJ2-1; 11 bases agree with TRBD1. Germline V gene lookup returns CDR1 GTSNPN and CDR2 SVGIG (reference sequence). The J segment lost 7 bases and the V segment lost 6 bases, leaving 17 bases of the junction unmatched. CDR3 length: 17 residues. CDR3 in amino acids: CACPLGTGGYPGNEQFF. The CDR3 DNA reads TGTGCCTGCCCTCTGGGGACAGGGGGTTACCCGGGGAATGAGCAGTTCTTC. Combining the CDR3 with reference TRBV30 and TRBJ2-1 gives the whole variable domain SQTIHQWPATLVQPVGSPLSLECTVEGTSNPNLYWYRQAAGRGLQLLFYSVGIGQISSEVPQNLSASRPQDRQFILSSKKLLLSDSGFYLCACPLGTGGYPGNEQFFGPGTRLTVL.

The CDR3 loop is CASSWTGLATNEKLFF. CDR3 coding DNA: TGCGCCAGCAGCTGGACAGGCCTTGCAACTAATGAAAAACTGTTTTTT. The chain is built from TRBV5-1 and TRBJ1-4; 7 bases align to TRBD1. Germline CDR1 and CDR2: SGHRS and YFSETQ. The CDR3 contains 16 residues. Trimming at V came to 3 bases and at J to 0 bases, leaving 5 bases not matched to a gene.

The chain has TRBV7-2 and TRBJ1-2; 8 nucleotides agree with TRBD1. The CDR3 is 14 residues long. CDR1 and CDR2 from the germline V gene are SGHTA and FQGNSA. With 5 bases clipped from V and 2 bases from J, the junction kept 4 bases outside the gene matches. As DNA, the CDR3 is TGTGCCAGCAGCATGAGGACAGGGAACTATGGCTACACCTTC. Its translation is CASSMRTGNYGYTF.

J is TRBJ2-1 and V is TRBV4-1; perhaps TRBD2 as D (6 bases). Germline lookup yields CDR1 MGHRA and CDR2 YSYEKL. Trimming took off 1 base at V and 6 bases at J, with 22 bases between the two ends. This CDR3 has 18 residues. The chain's CDR3 is CASSQGAFNNYGGNEQFF. The DNA for the CDR3 is TGCGCCAGCAGCCAAGGAGCTTTCAACAACTACGGGGGCAATGAGCAGTTCTTC.

This clone came up a few times. The chain recombines TRBV4-1 with TRBJ1-4; 7 bases match TRBD1. The CDR3 extends over 17 amino acids. With V trimmed by 1 base and J by 2 bases, 7 bases remained unmatched. Germline CDR1 is MGHRA and CDR2 is YSYEKL. CDR3 in amino acids: CASSQAKGALTNEKLFF. The DNA for the CDR3 is TGCGCCAGCAGCCAAGCGAAGGGGGCACTCACTAATGAAAAACTGTTTTTT.

The chain couples TRBV29-1 to TRBJ1-2; 7 bases match TRBD1. J was trimmed by 5 bases and V by 7 bases; bases with no gene match: 10. CDR1 is SQVTM and CDR2 is ANQGSEA in the germline V gene. The CDR3 has 13 residues. CDR3 in DNA: TGCAGCGCCCTGGGACAGTTTAGTTATGGCTACACCTTC. This encodes CSALGQFSYGYTF.